The 21 T cell receptor beta chains reported below all come from one sample, sequenced in a study of blood T cell repertoires in COVID-19. Here immunoSEQ multiplex PCR was the method, and the copy in TCRdb shows in-frame clones only, minus some. The table shows under 500,000 clones, with 75% to 90% occurring only once. Sequencing was carried out using PBMCs or T cells enriched from blood (not recorded which). The receptors originated from a man aged 30-40 years who had recovered from COVID-19.

V usage is TRBV28 and J usage is TRBJ1-1, with 9 bases lining up with TRBD1. Germline V gives CDR1 MDHEN, CDR2 SYDVKM. The V gene end was trimmed by 5 bases and the J gene end by 1 base; junction bases not matched to a gene: 11. This CDR3 has 17 amino acids. CDR3 nucleotide sequence: TGTGCCAGCAGTGCCGTACAGGGGGCCACGGGGAACACTGAAGCTTTCTTT. This encodes CASSAVQGATGNTEAFF.

Remarks on this clone: Additional DNA sequences in this sample encode the identical CDR3. The chain combines TRBV7-9 with TRBJ2-1, with D perhaps matching TRBD2 (6 bases). This CDR3 has 12 amino acids. Germline V gene lookup returns CDR1 SEHNR and CDR2 FQNEAQ (reference sequence). Trimming stripped 5 bases from V and 6 bases from J, with 8 bases between. This chain's CDR3 is CASSLTSNEQFF. The DNA of the CDR3 is TGTGCCAGCAGCCTGACTAGCAATGAGCAGTTCTTC.

The J gene is TRBJ2-7, the V gene TRBV5-4; 11 bases are a match to TRBD2. Germline CDR1 SGHNT, CDR2 YYREEE (reference sequence). The CDR3 consists of 14 residues. The junction had 3 bases not matched to a gene; V was cut back by 0 bases and J by 7 bases. The chain's CDR3 is CASSLGLAGLEQYF. For the CDR3, the DNA is TGTGCCAGCAGCTTGGGACTAGCGGGACTTGAGCAGTACTTC.

In DNA form, the CDR3 reads TGTGCCAGCTCACGCCCGCGACAGGGAAAGGCTAACTATGGCTACACCTTC. This codes for CASSRPRQGKANYGYTF. This rearrangement joins TRBV18 to TRBJ1-2; TRBD1 agrees at 7 bases. The germline gives CDR1 KGHSH, CDR2 LQKENI. The CDR3 is 17 amino acids. The V and J ends lost 4 bases and 0 bases, in that order; junction bases with no gene match: 11.

The V call is TRBV5-1, the J call TRBJ1-2, with no clear D. Between the trimmed V and J ends, which lost 2 bases and 10 bases, there was a span of 15 bases. This CDR3 contains 13 residues. The germline V gene encodes CDR1 SGHRS and CDR2 YFSETQ. The CDR3: CASSLSGSRVYTF. Written as DNA, the CDR3 is TGCGCCAGCAGCTTATCCGGGTCCCGCGTCTACACCTTC.

The CDR3 DNA reads TGTGCCAGCAGCGCACAGGGGGCAGATAGCTACACCTTC. It encodes CASSAQGADSYTF. The chain carries TRBV7-9 and TRBJ1-2; TRBD1 matches at 9 bases. Germline values: CDR1 SEHNR, CDR2 FQNEAQ (reference sequence). Trimming cost V 5 bases and J 9 bases; bases outside gene matches: 7. The CDR3 is 13 residues long.

The chain uses TRBV28 and TRBJ1-2; 10 bases fit TRBD1. CDR3 length: 14 amino acids. The junction had 9 bases not matched to a gene; V was cut back by 6 bases and J by 8 bases. Germline CDR1 is MDHEN and CDR2 is SYDVKM. CDR3 DNA sequence: TGTGCCAGCAGCACGGGACAGGGGCGGTACGGCTACACCTTC. Amino acid sequence: CASSTGQGRYGYTF.

This chain uses TRBV11-2 with TRBJ2-7; no definite D call. V was shortened by 5 bases and J by 4 bases, with 6 bases between the two germline ends. Per the germline V gene, CDR1 is SGHAT and CDR2 is FQNNGV. The CDR3 loop spans 11 amino acids. CDR3 amino acids: CASSLNYEQYF. DNA for the CDR3: TGTGCCAGCAGCCTTAATTACGAGCAGTACTTC.

The chain recombines TRBV20-1 with TRBJ1-4; D is unresolved. Per the germline V gene, CDR1 is DFQATT and CDR2 is SNEGSKA (reference sequence). This CDR3 is built from 20 residues. V shed 3 bases and J shed 7 bases, with 33 bases lying between them. CDR3 in amino acids: CSASSMANLVLLPEGEKLFF. The CDR3, as DNA: TGCAGTGCTAGTTCGATGGCCAATCTTGTCCTTTTACCCGAGGGTGAAAAACTGTTTTTT.

The V gene is TRBV7-8, the J gene TRBJ1-5; D is unclear. Per germline, CDR1 SGHVS and CDR2 FQNEAQ. The CDR3 is 15 amino acids. V gave up 7 bases and J gave up 0 bases, with 13 bases separating them. This CDR3 is CASTQDGDSNQPQHF. CDR3 sequence (DNA): TGTGCCAGCACCCAGGACGGGGATAGCAATCAGCCCCAGCATTTT. Full variable domain (remainder filled in from reference TRBV7-8 and TRBJ1-5): GAGVSQSPRYKVAKRGQDVALRCDPISGHVSLFWYQQALGQGPEFLTYFQNEAQLDKSGLPSDRFFAERPEGSVSTLKIQRTQQEDSAVYLCASTQDGDSNQPQHFGDGTRLSIL.

This chain links TRBV7-9 with TRBJ2-7, with 12 positions matching TRBD2. CDR3 length equals 17 residues. V lost 2 bases, J lost 1 base, and 6 bases stayed unmatched. Germline CDR1 is SEHNR and CDR2 is FQNEAQ (reference sequence). Here the CDR3 reads CASSLLAGGPLSYEQYF. The CDR3 region has the DNA TGTGCCAGCAGCTTACTAGCGGGAGGGCCTCTTTCCTACGAGCAGTACTTC.

The chain recombines TRBV2 with TRBJ2-3; tentatively, D is TRBD2 (5 bases). Trimming pared 6 bases from V and 0 bases from J, leaving 13 bases between. CDR3 length: 15 residues. CDR1 and CDR2 from the germline V gene are SNHLY and FYNNEI. CDR3 loop: CASSGGLVSTDTQYF. DNA of the CDR3: TGTGCCAGCAGCGGAGGCCTAGTCAGCACAGATACGCAGTATTTT.

The J gene is TRBJ2-1, the V gene TRBV6-2 or TRBV6-3, with 7 nucleotides matching TRBD2. The CDR3 runs 18 residues. Germline V gives CDR1 MNHEY, CDR2 SVGEGT. V gave up 0 bases and J gave up 3 bases; unmatched junction bases: 11. The CDR3 loop reads CASSYSRELGDYYNEQFF. The CDR3 DNA sequence: TGTGCCAGCAGTTACTCGAGAGAGCTGGGGGACTACTACAATGAGCAGTTCTTC.

This chain links TRBV5-1 with TRBJ1-5, with TRBD1 identical over 7 bases. This CDR3 has 16 amino acids. V dropped 9 bases and J dropped 4; count of bases not matched to a gene: 16. CDR1 SGHRS and CDR2 YFSETQ come from the germline V gene. The CDR3 here is CATTGTADIANQPQHF. CDR3 nucleotide sequence: TGCGCCACCACCGGGACAGCCGATATAGCGAATCAGCCCCAGCATTTT.

The chain couples TRBV30 to TRBJ2-1; TRBD2 is a possible D gene (6 bases). Germline CDR1 and CDR2: GTSNPN and SVGIG (reference sequence). This CDR3 contains 15 residues. V dropped 0 bases and J dropped 0 bases, with 9 bases sitting between them. This chain's CDR3 is CAWSVGGSSYNEQFF. DNA of the CDR3: TGTGCCTGGAGTGTTGGGGGGAGCTCCTACAATGAGCAGTTCTTC.

This chain joins TRBV28 and TRBJ1-4, with TRBD1 identical over 9 bases. Germline V gives CDR1 MDHEN, CDR2 SYDVKM. The CDR3 is made up of 16 amino acids. V was clipped by 4 bases and J by 7 bases; unmatched bases: 10. The CDR3 loop is CASSSLETGGIEKLFF. CDR3 DNA: TGTGCCAGCAGTTCACTTGAAACAGGGGGCATTGAAAAACTGTTTTTT.

V is TRBV6-5 and J is TRBJ2-3; 8 positions match TRBD1. This CDR3 contains 15 residues. The V segment lost 2 bases and the J segment 6 bases; nucleotides outside the gene matches: 7. CDR1 is MNHEY and CDR2 is SVGAGI in the germline V gene. This chain's CDR3 is CASSYAGGAKDTQYF. CDR3 nucleotide sequence: TGTGCCAGCAGTTACGCAGGGGGCGCAAAGGATACGCAGTATTTT.

This sequence joins TRBV28 and TRBJ1-6; D gene ambiguous. Germline V lookup: CDR1 MDHEN, CDR2 SYDVKM. The CDR3 contains 12 residues. Trimming shortened V by 2 bases and J by 9 bases, and 5 bases separated the two germline ends. The CDR3, as DNA: TGTGCCAGCAGTTTAATTCGTTCACCCCTCCACTTT. It yields the protein CASSLIRSPLHF.

This clone was seen only a few times. The rearrangement uses TRBV5-1 and TRBJ2-7; 9 bases line up with TRBD1. V shed 0 bases and J 4 bases; nucleotides not matched to a gene: 5. There are 15 residues in the CDR3. Germline V gene sequence: CDR1 SGHRS, CDR2 YFSETQ. In DNA, the CDR3 is TGCGCCAGCAGCTTGGACGGGACAGGGCGGTACGAGCAGTACTTC. Amino acid sequence: CASSLDGTGRYEQYF.

The chain is built from TRBV7-9 and TRBJ2-1; possibly TRBD2 for D (5 bases). The CDR3 spans 13 residues. Trimming took 2 bases from V and 5 from J, leaving 7 bases between them. From germline, CDR1 is SEHNR and CDR2 FQNEAQ (reference sequence). CDR3 region: CASSLMGDNEQFF. The CDR3 nucleotides read TGTGCCAGCAGCTTAATGGGAGACAATGAGCAGTTCTTC.

DNA for the CDR3: TGTGCCAGCACCCTTAGCGGGAGTTTCAACAATGAGCAGTTCTTC. Translation: CASTLSGSFNNEQFF. The chain joins TRBV11-2 to TRBJ2-1; 9 bases are a match to TRBD2. The J segment lost 5 bases and the V segment lost 7 bases, leaving 9 bases of the junction unmatched. CDR3 length: 15 amino acids. The germline V gene encodes CDR1 SGHAT and CDR2 FQNNGV.